This T cell receptor (beta chain) was profiled in a study of shared clonotypes between healthy human individuals. Method: immunoSEQ multiplex PCR; TCRdb's copy keeps in-frame clones and lacks some. Of a few million clones in the sample, just under 95% were seen once. CDR3 length equals 15 residues. From germline, CDR1 is MGHDK and CDR2 SYGVNS. V lost 2 bases to trimming and J lost 7 bases, with 17 bases between them. Sequencing used naive CD4+ T cells from PBMCs. Subset: CD45RA+ positively selected. The J gene is TRBJ2-5, the V gene TRBV25-1; possibly TRBD1 or TRBD2 for D (5 bases each). This TCR was sampled from a man younger than 35 in good health. Some clones in this sample may be carry-over from other donors' samples. The DNA of the CDR3 is TGTGCCAGCAGTGAAGCCCTGCCAGGGAGATTGACCCAGTACTTC. This sequence encodes CASSEALPGRLTQYF.